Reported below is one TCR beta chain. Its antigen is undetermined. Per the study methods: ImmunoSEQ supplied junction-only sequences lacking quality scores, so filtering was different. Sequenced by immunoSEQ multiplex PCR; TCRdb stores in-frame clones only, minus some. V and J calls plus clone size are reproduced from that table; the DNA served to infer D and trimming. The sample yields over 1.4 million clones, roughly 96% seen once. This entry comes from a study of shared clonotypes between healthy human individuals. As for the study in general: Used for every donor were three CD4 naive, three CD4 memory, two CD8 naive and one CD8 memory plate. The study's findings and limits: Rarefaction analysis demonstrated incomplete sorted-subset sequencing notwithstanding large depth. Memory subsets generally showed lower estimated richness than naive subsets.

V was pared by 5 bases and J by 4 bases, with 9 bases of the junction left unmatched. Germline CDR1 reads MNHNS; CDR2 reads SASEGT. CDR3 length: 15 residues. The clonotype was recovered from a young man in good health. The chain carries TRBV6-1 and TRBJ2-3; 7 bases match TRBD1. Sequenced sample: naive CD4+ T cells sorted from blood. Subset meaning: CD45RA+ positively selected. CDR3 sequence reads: CASSTTGVPADTQYF. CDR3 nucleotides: TGTGCCAGCAGTACAACAGGGGTGCCAGCAGATACGCAGTATTTT.